This entry is about one T cell receptor (beta chain). These data belong to a study of blood T cell repertoires in COVID-19. CDR1 is MGHDK, CDR2 SYGVNS, per germline. The V end was cut by 3 bases, the J end by 6 bases, with 12 bases between. There are 13 residues in the CDR3. How the authors handled the data: Estimates of nucleated cell counts were drawn from the amplification of reference gene primers. Data came from immunoSEQ multiplex PCR; TCRdb stores just in-frame clones and leaves some out. The DNA gave D and trimming, while V, J and clone size come from that table. This sample has about 92,000 clones, with around three quarters found just once.

This sequence originates from a man aged 45-65 years who had recovered from COVID-19. The sample comprised peripheral blood. The chain employs TRBV25-1 and TRBJ2-7; perhaps TRBD1 as D (7 bases). This CDR3 is CASSETGRIEQYF. CDR3 nucleotides: TGTGCCAGCAGTGAGACAGGGAGGATCGAGCAGTACTTC.